These T cell receptor beta chains were read from a single sample in a study of T cells in localized non-small cell lung cancer. Using immunoSEQ multiplex PCR, the repertoire was profiled, and TCRdb retains in-frame clones only, with some absent. Of 2,000 to 3,000 clones in the sample, roughly 26% were seen once. The specimen comprised lung tumor tissue, sampled before any cancer treatment. All receptors derive from a male donor at least 60 years old with stage III squamous cell lung carcinoma. Both conserved end residues are part of each CDR3. A row's size may be missing; if present it is once, few, many or a size class.

v_gene	abundance	CDR3aa
TRBV25-1	few	CASSEATGKPTNEKLFF
TRBV6-8	.	CASKGGTTLRRFGTGHDEQYF
TRBV9	large	CASSVAVGYEQYF
TRBV6-8	.	CASSYSVRDTRNTEAFF
TRBV11-3	few	CASTLMRRSNYGYTF
TRBV28	medium-sized	CASSTFLVAALAKNIQYF
TRBV11-3	.	CASSRDRAYNEQFF
TRBV11-3	medium-sized	CASSVPGQGPNTGELFF
TRBV5-1	.	CASSLGLAGVTTGELFF
TRBV11-3	.	CASSQPGVRNEQFF
TRBV18	once	CASSPASGRPGNEQFF
TRBV11-3	.	CASSGGLAGEYYNEQFF
TRBV18	.	CASSPKKGSTDTQYF
TRBV19	.	CASSIRTGSDTQYF
TRBV9	few	CASSVATGGETQYF
TRBV5-1	.	CASSLTVNTGELFF
TRBV7-5	.	CASSFNREDYEQYF
TRBV28	few	CASRTTSGQGVGKTQYF
TRBV23-1	.	CASSFPTPTPLGKSYEQYF
TRBV28	.	CASTLNGQGYEQYF
TRBV10-3	.	CAISESPTGQRSTQFF
TRBV6-8	medium-sized	CASSAGGRGYTF
TRBV11-3	.	CASSLGDLAKNIQYF
TRBV28	few	CASSLTAASGHTYEQYF
TRBV19	.	CASSIDGGGAQPQHF
TRBV11-3	.	CASSSTSGRSTDTQYF
TRBV19	few	CASSIEGGVGELFF
TRBV30	.	CAWSPDSTLYGYTF